This T cell receptor beta chain was profiled in a study of blood T cells in healthy people across ages. On the study more broadly: About one barcoded beta molecule per two T cells was the capture yield of template switching. Findings of the study overall: Older age went with lower TCR beta diversity per million T cells, in a roughly linear way.

The second PCR ran roughly 7 to 11 cycles with a sample-barcoded 5' primer and J-beta primers. Tags on each cDNA molecule came from a template-switch adaptor with 12 random nucleotides. TCRdb passed the 5' RACE reads through MiXCR, listing each CDR3 protein once. The profile covers about 730,000 distinct CDR3 sequences, with 35% to 45% appearing a single time and 20% to 25% taken by the ten largest. Worth noting for this clonotype: The target antigen is unknown.

The receptor's source is a woman aged 55-69 years in good health. Sequenced: blood.

This chain's CDR3 is CASSLSLAPNIQYF. The DNA of the CDR3 is TGTGCCAGCAGTTTAAGTTTAGCGCCCAACATTCAGTACTTC. The chain recombines TRBV28 with TRBJ2-4; D possibly corresponds to TRBD2 (5 bases). The CDR3 consists of 14 residues. The ends were cut back, 2 bases at V and 7 bases at J, with 12 bases in the middle. CDR1 is MDHEN and CDR2 is SYDVKM in the germline V gene.